The 31 T cell receptor beta chains reported below all come from one sample, sequenced in a study of CD8 T cells in ankylosing spondylitis. TCRdb fed the 5' RACE reads into MiXCR, producing one record per CDR3 protein. The table records about 69,000 distinct CDR3 sequences, approximately 5% of them present only once. Source material: blood, either unsorted or a sorted T cell fraction (not recorded which). The receptors were gathered from a male donor with ankylosing spondylitis or in good health (not recorded which).

This clonotype has a count of ten or more. The J gene is TRBJ1-1, the V gene TRBV5-1, with TRBD1 as a possible D gene (5 bases). V lost 1 base to trimming and J lost 5 bases, with 15 bases between them. Germline V gene sequence: CDR1 SGHRS, CDR2 YFSETQ. The CDR3 runs to 15 residues. The CDR3 coding sequence is TGCGCCAGCAGCTTGTACCCCGCGGGGGGAACTGAAGCTTTCTTT. This translates into CASSLYPAGGTEAFF.

The sample holds many counts of this clonotype. This rearrangement joins TRBV5-1 to TRBJ2-3; 9 bases are a match to TRBD2. This CDR3 has 14 residues. CDR1 is SGHRS, CDR2 YFSETQ, per germline. With 5 bases clipped from V and 4 bases from J, the junction kept 5 bases outside the gene matches. The CDR3 sequence is CASRASGGPDTQYF. The CDR3 DNA reads TGCGCCAGCAGAGCGAGCGGGGGGCCAGATACGCAGTATTTT.

This clonotype was recorded many times. CDR3 sequence reads: CASSLGQQETQYF. The CDR3 nucleotides read TGTGCCAGCAGCCTAGGACAGCAAGAGACCCAGTACTTC. The V call is TRBV3-1, the J call TRBJ2-5; tentative D call: TRBD1 (6 bases). V was pared by 4 bases and J by 2 bases, with 8 bases between. Germline assignment: CDR1 LGHDT and CDR2 YNNKEL (reference sequence). This CDR3 is built from 13 residues.

The table lists this clonotype with many counts. The rearrangement joins TRBV2 to TRBJ2-2; 8 nucleotides agree with TRBD1. Per germline, CDR1 SNHLY and CDR2 FYNNEI. J was trimmed by 1 base and V by 8 bases; bases with no gene match: 9. This CDR3 is 16 amino acids long. The CDR3 loop reads CASGSGQAKNTGELFF. The CDR3 coding sequence is TGTGCCAGCGGATCGGGACAGGCGAAGAACACCGGGGAGCTGTTTTTT.

This clonotype was counted at least ten times. V gene TRBV7-2 combines with J gene TRBJ1-2; D is unresolved. Trimming removed 5 bases at V and 2 bases at J, with 12 bases between. Germline V gene data show CDR1 as SGHTA and CDR2 as FQGNSA. CDR3 length: 14 residues. The CDR3 nucleotides are TGTGCCAGCAGCCCTTTTGAGGCCAACTATGGCTACACCTTC. This sequence encodes CASSPFEANYGYTF.

This clonotype was seen many times. The chain joins TRBV6-2 or TRBV6-3 to TRBJ1-6; no definite D call. V was cut by 5 bases and J by 5 bases, with 13 bases left in between. The CDR3 contains 15 residues. Germline values: CDR1 MNHEY, CDR2 SVGEGT. CDR3 loop: CASSVLTSDNSPLHF. DNA for the CDR3: TGTGCCAGCAGTGTTTTGACATCCGATAATTCACCCCTCCACTTT.

This clonotype came up a few times. The chain couples TRBV18 to TRBJ2-5; D may be TRBD2 (5 bases). The CDR3 sequence is 13 residues long. The germline V gene has CDR1 KGHSH and CDR2 LQKENI. Trimming cost V 4 bases and J 5 bases, with 11 bases left between them. Here the CDR3 reads CASSQGVGETQYF. In nucleotides, the CDR3 is TGTGCCAGCTCACAGGGAGTAGGGGAGACCCAGTACTTC.

At least ten counts were recorded for this clonotype. The rearrangement joins TRBV14 to TRBJ1-6, with D perhaps TRBD1 (6 bases). The CDR3 totals 16 residues. V was shortened by 0 bases and J by 7 bases, with 13 bases between the two germline ends. Germline assignment: CDR1 SGHDN and CDR2 FVKESK. The CDR3 reads CASSQDLGQNNSPLHF. For the CDR3, the DNA is TGTGCCAGCAGCCAAGATCTTGGACAGAACAATTCACCCCTCCACTTT.

This clonotype has ten or more counts. The chain has TRBV20-1 and TRBJ2-5, with D uncertain. Trimming took off 4 bases at V and 1 base at J, with 13 bases between the two ends. This CDR3 has 14 amino acids. The germline V gene encodes CDR1 DFQATT and CDR2 SNEGSKA (reference sequence). The CDR3 bases are TGCAGTGCTAAACTGTGGGTAGTCCAAGAGACCCAGTACTTC. It codes for CSAKLWVVQETQYF.

The sample holds many counts of this clonotype. The rearrangement links TRBV6-5 to TRBJ1-6, with 7 nucleotides matching TRBD1. Looked up from germline, CDR1 is MNHEY and CDR2 is SVGAGI. With 10 bases clipped from V and 2 bases from J, the junction kept 8 bases outside the gene matches. This CDR3 region has 15 residues. CDR3 nucleotide sequence: TGTGCCACCCAAGACAGGGAGGCCTATAATTCACCCCTCCACTTT. This gives the protein CATQDREAYNSPLHF.

This clonotype was counted at least ten times. The chain combines TRBV20-1 with TRBJ2-7; weak D call: TRBD1 (6 bases). The V gene's germline CDR1 is DFQATT and CDR2 SNEGSKA (reference sequence). The CDR3 is made up of 14 amino acids. V dropped 6 bases and J dropped 1 base, with 16 bases sitting between them. Here the CDR3 reads CSAQSLDSSYEQYF. CDR3 nucleotides: TGCAGTGCGCAGAGCTTGGACAGTTCCTACGAGCAGTACTTC.

The table lists this clonotype with many counts. The V call is TRBV7-6, the J call TRBJ2-1, with a tentative D call TRBD1 (5 bases). Germline V lookup: CDR1 SGHVS, CDR2 FNYEAQ. Trimming cost V 2 bases and J 3 bases, with 17 bases left between them. CDR3 length: 17 amino acids. CDR3: CASSLLPPQGGYNEQFF. In DNA form, the CDR3 reads TGTGCCAGCAGCTTACTCCCCCCCCAGGGTGGCTACAATGAGCAGTTCTTC.

At least ten counts were recorded for this clonotype. J is TRBJ2-2 and V is TRBV9; D uncertain. With 0 bases removed from V and 5 bases from J, the gap between germline ends came to 5 bases. Germline V gene data show CDR1 as SGDLS and CDR2 as YYNGEE. This CDR3 has 13 residues. CDR3 coding DNA: TGTGCCAGCAGCGTAGGAGGTACCGGGGAGCTGTTTTTT. Its protein is CASSVGGTGELFF.

This clonotype has at least ten counts. This CDR3 is CASSLGDGRRRTEAFF. CDR3 DNA: TGTGCCAGCAGTCTTGGAGACGGGCGGCGAAGGACTGAAGCTTTCTTT. The chain links TRBV27 to TRBJ1-1; D not certain. Trimming removed 5 bases from V and 5 bases from J, with 21 bases in between. The CDR3 totals 16 residues. The germline gives CDR1 MNHEY, CDR2 SMNVEV (reference sequence).

This clonotype was recorded many times. V usage is TRBV14 and J usage is TRBJ1-1; 10 bases line up with TRBD1. CDR1 is SGHDN and CDR2 is FVKESK in the germline V gene. J was trimmed by 1 base and V by 4 bases; bases with no gene match: 3. This CDR3 comprises 15 residues. The CDR3 loop is CASSRTGGKNTEAFF. The CDR3 DNA is TGTGCCAGCAGCCGGACAGGGGGGAAGAACACTGAAGCTTTCTTT.

This clonotype was recorded many times. The gene calls are TRBV7-9 and TRBJ2-1, with TRBD2 as a possible D gene (6 bases). The ends were cut back, 5 bases at V and 8 bases at J, with 19 bases in the middle. Germline assignment: CDR1 SEHNR and CDR2 FQNEAQ (reference sequence). The CDR3 sequence is 15 residues long. The CDR3 reads CASSRRLEASYEQFF. The CDR3 DNA reads as TGTGCCAGCAGCAGGAGACTAGAAGCTTCGTATGAGCAGTTCTTC.

The chain links TRBV7-2 to TRBJ2-1; D perhaps matches TRBD2 (6 bases). The V end was cut by 1 base, the J end by 0 bases, with 13 bases between. CDR3 length: 17 amino acids. Germline V gives CDR1 SGHTA, CDR2 FQGNSA. CDR3 bases: TGTGCCAGCAGCTTAGTGGAGGGGATTAGCTCCTACAATGAGCAGTTCTTC. Translated, it gives CASSLVEGISSYNEQFF.

There are many counts of this clonotype. The rearrangement uses TRBV20-1 and TRBJ1-6; D not resolved. CDR1 is DFQATT and CDR2 is SNEGSKA in the germline V gene (reference sequence). The CDR3 length is 14 residues. Trimming removed 4 bases at V and 10 bases at J, with 17 bases between. In DNA, the CDR3 is TGCAGTGCTATCCTTCCCAAGGATGAATCACCCCTCCACTTT. Translating gives CSAILPKDESPLHF.

This clonotype has at least ten counts. In nucleotides, the CDR3 is TGTGCCAGTAGTATTCGGTCGGATACCTACAATGAGCAGTTCTTC. Encoded protein: CASSIRSDTYNEQFF. The chain has TRBV19 and TRBJ2-1; no definite D call. V lost 3 bases to trimming and J lost 2 bases, with 11 bases between them. Germline loops: CDR1 LNHDA, CDR2 SQIVND (reference sequence). CDR3 length: 15 amino acids.

This clonotype was observed many times. This chain uses TRBV23-1 with TRBJ2-3; 8 positions agree with TRBD1. Being an ORF, TRBV23-1 has a function that is uncertain. CDR3 size: 13 residues. Trimming removed 11 bases from V and 0 bases from J; junction bases left unmatched: 4. CDR3 region: CALDRASTDTQYF. CDR3 sequence (DNA): TGCGCCTTGGACAGGGCCAGCACAGATACGCAGTATTTT.

This clonotype was seen many times. The chain is built from TRBV12-3 or TRBV12-4 and TRBJ2-2; tentatively, D is TRBD1 (5 bases). The CDR3 sequence is 13 residues long. V lost 3 bases, J lost 6 bases, and 8 bases lay in between. CDR3: CASSFQGSGELFF. In DNA, the CDR3 is TGTGCCAGCAGTTTCCAGGGATCCGGGGAGCTGTTTTTT.

The table lists this clonotype with many counts. The genes are TRBV20-1 and TRBJ1-5; 8 nucleotides line up with TRBD1. The CDR3 extends over 14 amino acids. The V gene's germline CDR1 is DFQATT and CDR2 SNEGSKA (reference sequence). V shed 6 bases and J 5 bases; nucleotides not matched to a gene: 9. As DNA, the CDR3 is TGCAGTGCGCCGAGGACAGGGATGCATCAGCCCCAGCATTTT. This gives the protein CSAPRTGMHQPQHF.

This clonotype was detected many times. This rearrangement joins TRBV5-1 to TRBJ2-3; the match to TRBD2 covers 11 bases. CDR1 and CDR2 from the germline V gene are SGHRS and YFSETQ. The J segment lost 6 bases and the V segment lost 4 bases, leaving 4 bases of the junction unmatched. There are 14 residues in the CDR3. CDR3 amino acids: CASSGGLAEDTQYF. Written as DNA, the CDR3 is TGCGCCAGCAGCGGGGGACTAGCGGAGGATACGCAGTATTTT.

This clonotype was counted at least ten times. The rearrangement uses TRBV27 and TRBJ2-7; 9 bases line up with TRBD1. Germline V gene sequence: CDR1 MNHEY, CDR2 SMNVEV (reference sequence). The CDR3 runs to 15 residues. The V and J ends lost 6 bases and 3 bases, in that order; junction bases with no gene match: 9. CDR3 nucleotides: TGTGCCAGCAGATGGGGGACAGGGATTTTCTACGAGCAGTACTTC. Translated: CASRWGTGIFYEQYF.

This clonotype showed up many times. The V gene is TRBV9, the J gene TRBJ2-2; D possibly corresponds to TRBD2 (5 bases). V shed 3 bases and J shed 7 bases, with 13 bases lying between them. There are 14 residues in the CDR3. The V gene's germline CDR1 is SGDLS and CDR2 YYNGEE. CDR3 region: CASSAGDSGGELFF. CDR3 nucleotide sequence: TGTGCCAGCAGCGCCGGGGATTCGGGCGGGGAGCTGTTTTTT.

This clonotype was detected ten times or more. This chain connects TRBV24-1 to TRBJ2-2; the match to TRBD2 covers 8 bases. The J segment lost 4 bases and the V segment lost 7 bases, leaving 13 bases of the junction unmatched. This CDR3 has 17 residues. Germline V gene data show CDR1 as KGHDR and CDR2 as SFDVKD. As DNA, the CDR3 is TGTGCCACCAGCGGTTTAGCGGGGAATTACGGCACCGGGGAGCTGTTTTTT. This gives the protein CATSGLAGNYGTGELFF.

This clonotype was recorded at least ten times. The rearrangement joins TRBV28 to TRBJ1-1; D ambiguous. The germline gives CDR1 MDHEN, CDR2 SYDVKM. The germline V and J ends were trimmed by 4 bases and 2 bases, with 8 bases remaining between them. The CDR3 extends over 13 amino acids. The CDR3 DNA sequence: TGTGCCAGCAGTTGGCAGAGAAACACTGAAGCTTTCTTT. Translating it yields CASSWQRNTEAFF.

This clonotype was seen ten or more times. The gene calls are TRBV2 and TRBJ2-2; D is perhaps TRBD1 (5 bases). The CDR3 is 14 residues long. V lost 6 bases, J lost 1 base, and 9 bases lay in between. In germline, CDR1 is SNHLY, CDR2 FYNNEI. The CDR3 region has the DNA TGTGCCAGCAGCCCGGACAAGAACACCGGGGAGCTGTTTTTT. Protein sequence: CASSPDKNTGELFF.

A note on this clonotype: A much larger clone lies a single base off, so this may be a read error. The chain employs TRBV4-3 and TRBJ2-3; D unclear. CDR1 and CDR2 from the germline V gene are LGHNA and YSLEER. This CDR3 contains 13 residues. The chain's CDR3 is CASSQVDRDAQYF. The CDR3 nucleotides read TGCGCCAGCAGCCAAGTTGATAGAGATGCGCAGTATTTT.

This clonotype appeared many times. This rearrangement joins TRBV5-1 to TRBJ2-2; D gene unclear. CDR1 is SGHRS, CDR2 YFSETQ, per germline. Trimming cost V 0 bases and J 3 bases, with 9 bases left between them. This CDR3 is built from 15 residues. The CDR3 is CASSLDGIDTGELFF. In DNA form, the CDR3 reads TGCGCCAGCAGCTTGGATGGGATTGACACCGGGGAGCTGTTTTTT.

This clonotype was counted at least ten times. The chain combines TRBV20-1 with TRBJ2-5; no definite D call. V was trimmed by 6 bases and J by 1 base, leaving 9 bases between them. The CDR3 consists of 12 residues. The germline gives CDR1 DFQATT, CDR2 SNEGSKA (reference sequence). The CDR3 region has the DNA TGCAGTGCCCCGGCCATCCAAGAGACCCAGTACTTC. Residues: CSAPAIQETQYF.